This TCR beta chain was profiled in a study of T-cell memory formation after mild COVID-19. Germline V gene sequence: CDR1 DFQATT, CDR2 SNEGSKA (reference sequence). V was shortened by 6 bases and J by 6 bases, with 15 bases between the two germline ends. The CDR3 totals 13 residues. This clonotype was observed a few times. The antigen is unknown. General study results and limits: Clonal second-wave expansions that peaked on day 37 had unconfirmed SARS-CoV-2 specificity.

Researchers used 5'RACE with constant-segment primers to make TCR alpha and TCR beta cDNA libraries that carry sample barcodes and UMIs. TCRdb re-analysed the 5' RACE reads in MiXCR, keeping a single row per CDR3 protein. This table holds about 270,000 distinct CDR3 sequences, 18% found once. This rearrangement joins TRBV20-1 to TRBJ2-4, with D possibly being TRBD2 (7 bases). The sequenced material came from PBMCs or a T cell subset sorted from them (not recorded which). This receptor was taken from a man between 18 and 35 years old who had mild COVID-19 (a few samples of this study predate the infection). Cell type and time point are not known. The CDR3 loop is CSAGGGFLNIQYF. CDR3 nucleotide sequence: TGCAGTGCAGGGGGGGGGTTTCTAAACATTCAGTACTTC.